This T cell receptor (beta chain) was recovered during a study of cytomegalovirus exposure and HLA in healthy donors. Whole-study findings and limits: In vitro testing confirmed a few CMV-associated chains as specific for CMV antigens. According to the study, approximately 150 TCR beta chains were cytomegalovirus-associated. Reports credit the classifier with highly specific, highly sensitive diagnosis of cytomegalovirus status.

The CDR3 consists of 14 residues. Trimming cost V 8 bases and J 3 bases; bases outside gene matches: 5. Germline V gives CDR1 MNHNS, CDR2 SASEGT. As to this clone: Its target is unknown.

Using immunoSEQ multiplex PCR, the repertoire was profiled, and TCRdb retains in-frame clones only, with some absent. The sample records 200,000 or so clones, less than 90% being singletons. V usage is TRBV6-1 and J usage is TRBJ1-4, with 8 nucleotides matching TRBD1. The specimen was PBMCs. The clonotype comes from a woman aged 18 to 35 in good health and CMV-seronegative. The CDR3 sequence: CASARGRANEKLFF. The CDR3 bases are TGTGCCAGCGCCAGGGGGCGGGCTAATGAAAAACTGTTTTTT.